The T cell receptor beta chain described here comes from a study of cytomegalovirus exposure and HLA in healthy donors. Findings of the study overall: Relative to equally common others, HLA-associated TCR beta chains showed greater clonal expansion in a later analysis. Later analysis demonstrated an association between a missense DCLRE1C variant and TCR beta V- and J-gene trimming. As confirmed in vitro, a few CMV-associated chains were specific for CMV antigens.

Points on this clone: Its antigen is currently unknown.

Germline CDR1 is SGHRS and CDR2 is YFSETQ. The CDR3 contains 19 residues. Trimming took off 9 bases at V and 1 base at J, with 32 bases between the two ends. The PCR was carried out with 60 Vbeta primers and 13 Jbeta primers. Using immunoSEQ multiplex PCR, the repertoire was profiled, and TCRdb retains in-frame clones only, with some absent. Of roughly 130,000 clones in the sample, under 85% are singletons; the top ten hold 5.8%. The V call is TRBV5-1, the J call TRBJ2-7; perhaps TRBD1 as D (6 bases). The sample consisted of PBMCs. This sequence originates from a woman aged 50 to 60 in good health and CMV-seropositive. CDR3 coding DNA: TGCGCCATTCTCCCCCAACGAGGGGGTATCTTCGTGAGTTCCTACGAGCAGTACTTC. This translates into CAILPQRGGIFVSSYEQYF. The complete variable domain, with remaining parts taken from reference TRBV5-1 and TRBJ2-7, reads KAGVTQTPRYLIKTRGQQVTLSCSPISGHRSVSWYQQTPGQGLQFLFEYFSETQRNKGNFPGRFSGRQFSNSRSEMNVSTLELGDSALYLCAILPQRGGIFVSSYEQYFGPGTRLTVT.